Reported below is one T cell receptor beta chain. These data originate in a study of blood T cells in healthy people across ages. V dropped 2 bases and J dropped 7; count of bases not matched to a gene: 17. The CDR3 runs to 18 residues. Germline CDR1 SGHTA, CDR2 FQGNSA. A second about 7 to 12 cycle PCR used barcoded and J-beta primers. One entry per CDR3 protein results from TCRdb running MiXCR on the 5' RACE reads. The table includes 800,000 or so distinct CDR3 sequences, roughly 25% detected once. Another study also made use of these data, one on T cells of mothers and their children.

The sequenced material came from blood. The chain combines TRBV7-2 with TRBJ2-4; TRBD2 matches at 7 bases. This clonotype originated in a boy between 10 and 17 years old in good health. The CDR3: CASSLRAAGEVGENIQYF. CDR3 nucleotide sequence: TGTGCCAGCAGCTTAAGGGCCGCGGGGGAAGTAGGAGAGAACATTCAGTACTTC.